These 28 T cell receptor beta chains were sequenced from one sample in a study of blood T cell repertoires in COVID-19. The assay was immunoSEQ multiplex PCR, and TCRdb's table has in-frame clones only and misses some. Among under 200,000 clones, around 86% were seen once, and the ten largest hold roughly 5.9%. Input material: PBMCs or T cells enriched from blood (not recorded which). These receptor sequences come from a middle-aged man with acute COVID-19.

This clone was seen a single time. CDR3 region: CASSQDRGPETQYF. For the CDR3, the DNA is TGCGCCAGCAGTCAGGACAGGGGTCCAGAGACCCAGTACTTC. The rearrangement uses TRBV23-1 and TRBJ2-5; 9 nucleotides match TRBD1. TRBV23-1 counts as an open reading frame of uncertain function. The CDR3 loop spans 14 amino acids. V shed 3 bases, J shed 4 bases, and the junction held 3 bases outside the gene matches.

The chain joins TRBV18 to TRBJ1-2; the D gene is possibly TRBD1 (6 bases). This CDR3 region has 14 residues. CDR1 KGHSH and CDR2 LQKENI come from the germline V gene. V lost 4 bases and J 3 bases, leaving 12 bases between the germline ends. The CDR3 DNA follows: TGTGCCAGCTCACTACAGGCAGGGGACTATGGCTACACCTTC. This codes for CASSLQAGDYGYTF.

The chain uses TRBV6-5 and TRBJ1-1; D remains unclear. Germline V gene sequence: CDR1 MNHEY, CDR2 SVGAGI. V lost 5 bases, J lost 10 bases, and 8 bases lay in between. There are 10 residues in the CDR3. The CDR3 here is CASSHVRAFF. The CDR3, as DNA: TGTGCCAGCAGTCACGTGCGAGCTTTCTTT.

The rearrangement uses TRBV10-1 and TRBJ2-5; 11 nucleotides align to TRBD2. Trimming took 8 bases from V and 2 from J; bases not matched to a gene: 10. The CDR3 is 16 residues long. Germline V lookup: CDR1 WNHNN, CDR2 SYGVQD (reference sequence). This chain's CDR3 is CASVPSGRRRQETQYF. DNA of the CDR3: TGCGCCAGCGTACCTAGCGGGAGGAGGAGGCAAGAGACCCAGTACTTC.

The rearrangement joins TRBV9 to TRBJ1-5; no clear D gene. The CDR3 covers 14 residues. V gave up 0 bases and J gave up 5 bases, with 9 bases separating them. The germline CDR1 and CDR2 sequences are SGDLS and YYNGEE. The CDR3 loop reads CASSVGFGHQPQHF. For the CDR3, the DNA is TGTGCCAGCAGCGTAGGGTTTGGGCATCAGCCCCAGCATTTT.

The chain has TRBV5-4 and TRBJ2-2; TRBD2 is a possible D gene (5 bases). V was pared by 0 bases and J by 0 bases, with 9 bases between. Germline lookup yields CDR1 SGHNT and CDR2 YYREEE (reference sequence). The CDR3 runs to 16 residues. Here the CDR3 reads CASSLATGTNTGELFF. For the CDR3, the DNA is TGTGCCAGCAGCTTGGCGACCGGGACGAACACCGGGGAGCTGTTTTTT.

This rearrangement joins TRBV24-1 to TRBJ2-7; 7 positions match TRBD1. V lost 8 bases and J lost 3; bases outside the gene matches: 6. The CDR3 sequence is 13 residues long. Germline-derived CDR1 and CDR2 are KGHDR and SFDVKD. The CDR3 loop reads CATMGTENYEQYF. In DNA, the CDR3 is TGTGCCACCATGGGGACAGAAAACTACGAGCAGTACTTC.

The chain uses TRBV27 and TRBJ2-1; 8 nucleotides line up with TRBD2. V shed 7 bases, J shed 8 bases, and the junction held 10 bases outside the gene matches. The CDR3 totals 14 residues. Germline CDR1 and CDR2: MNHEY and SMNVEV (reference sequence). The CDR3 sequence is CASNPGLVADEQFF. The CDR3 coding sequence is TGTGCCAGCAATCCGGGACTAGTTGCGGATGAGCAGTTCTTC.

J is TRBJ1-3 and V is TRBV30; tentatively, D is TRBD1 (6 bases). CDR1 is GTSNPN and CDR2 is SVGIG in the germline V gene (reference sequence). The CDR3 runs 14 residues. Between the trimmed V and J ends, which lost 2 bases and 0 bases, there was a span of 8 bases. CDR3 nucleotides: TGTGCCTGGAGTCTAGGGGGCTCTGGAAACACCATATATTTT. It yields the protein CAWSLGGSGNTIYF.

This clone has a single count. This rearrangement joins TRBV28 to TRBJ2-1; D remains unclear. Germline-derived CDR1 and CDR2 are MDHEN and SYDVKM. V dropped 4 bases and J dropped 6 bases, with 16 bases sitting between them. The CDR3 loop spans 15 amino acids. CDR3 DNA sequence: TGTGCCAGCAGTTCGCTGACGGCCCCGGGCAATGAGCAGTTCTTC. This codes for CASSSLTAPGNEQFF.

The V gene is TRBV7-9, the J gene TRBJ1-1, with D possibly matching TRBD1 (5 bases). The V end lost 5 bases, the J end lost 2 bases, and 12 bases lay between the germline ends. The CDR3 totals 14 residues. The V gene's germline CDR1 is SEHNR and CDR2 FQNEAQ (reference sequence). The CDR3 bases are TGTGCCAGCAGCCCCCTGGGGCTTAACACTGAAGCTTTCTTT. Translating gives CASSPLGLNTEAFF.

The rearrangement joins TRBV9 to TRBJ2-3; D is unclear. The V end was cut by 4 bases, the J end by 2 bases, with 5 bases between. The length of the CDR3 is 12 residues. The germline gives CDR1 SGDLS, CDR2 YYNGEE. The CDR3 sequence is CASSSSTDTQYF. DNA of the CDR3: TGTGCCAGCAGCTCCTCCACAGATACGCAGTATTTT.

This clone has more than one count but fewer than ten. The chain has TRBV9 and TRBJ2-2; no clear D gene. V lost 4 bases and J lost 4, with 5 bases in between. The CDR3 runs to 12 residues. Germline V gene lookup returns CDR1 SGDLS and CDR2 YYNGEE. The CDR3 DNA follows: TGTGCCAGCAGCCTACTCACCGGGGAGCTGTTTTTT. Encoded protein: CASSLLTGELFF.

The chain recombines TRBV3-1 (or the pseudogene TRBV3-2) with TRBJ2-2; D perhaps matches TRBD1 (5 bases). This CDR3 comprises 14 residues. CDR1 LGHDT and CDR2 YNNKEL come from the germline V gene (reference sequence). The V and J ends lost 4 bases and 6 bases respectively, with 12 bases between them. In DNA form, the CDR3 reads TGTGCCAGCAGCCTCCTAGGGGCCTCCGGGGAGCTGTTTTTT. Translation gives CASSLLGASGELFF.

This clone was detected only a few times. The chain is built from TRBV5-1 and TRBJ2-4, with 8 bases aligning to TRBD1. The CDR3 runs 16 residues. V lost 3 bases, J lost 7 bases, and 12 bases stayed unmatched. The germline CDR1 and CDR2 sequences are SGHRS and YFSETQ. The CDR3, as DNA: TGCGCCAGCAGCTCGGCTCCGGACAGGGCATATAACATTCAGTACTTC. Amino acid sequence: CASSSAPDRAYNIQYF.

This chain joins TRBV7-9 and TRBJ2-4, with TRBD1 as a possible D gene (6 bases). Trimming took 3 bases from V and 7 from J, leaving 13 bases between them. CDR3 length equals 14 residues. Germline loops: CDR1 SEHNR, CDR2 FQNEAQ (reference sequence). The DNA for the CDR3 is TGTGCCAGCAGCTTCTACGACAGGATCAACATTCAGTACTTC. It codes for CASSFYDRINIQYF.

The V call is TRBV5-1, the J call TRBJ2-1; 7 nucleotides align to TRBD1. Per the germline V gene, CDR1 is SGHRS and CDR2 is YFSETQ. The V and J ends lost 0 bases and 2 bases, in that order; junction bases with no gene match: 2. The length of the CDR3 is 15 residues. The CDR3 DNA sequence: TGCGCCAGCAGCTTGGCAGGGGGAACCTACAATGAGCAGTTCTTC. This translates into CASSLAGGTYNEQFF.

The chain has TRBV28 and TRBJ2-6; D possibly corresponds to TRBD1 (6 bases). The CDR3 has 19 residues. Trimming removed 6 bases from V and 2 bases from J, with 23 bases in between. The germline gives CDR1 MDHEN, CDR2 SYDVKM. The CDR3 DNA follows: TGTGCCAGCAGACCGCAAAGCAGGGGCTCCCTGGCTGGGGCCAACGTCCTGACTTTC. This gives the protein CASRPQSRGSLAGANVLTF. The full variable domain, with the rest looked up from reference TRBV28 and TRBJ2-6, is DVKVTQSSRYLVKRTGEKVFLECVQDMDHENMFWYRQDPGLGLRLIYFSYDVKMKEKGDIPEGYSVSREKKERFSLILESASTNQTSMYLCASRPQSRGSLAGANVLTFGAGSRLTVL.

This clone was counted once. This sequence joins TRBV5-8 and TRBJ2-1; D possibly corresponds to TRBD1 (6 bases). The germline CDR1 and CDR2 sequences are SGHTS and YDEGEE. Trimming took off 2 bases at V and 5 bases at J, with 14 bases between the two ends. The CDR3 runs to 15 residues. The CDR3 DNA reads TGTGCCAGCAGCTTTAGGGGACAATTGCACAATGAGCAGTTCTTC. This codes for CASSFRGQLHNEQFF.

The rearrangement uses TRBV14 and TRBJ2-2, with 8 bases matching TRBD1. The germline CDR1 and CDR2 sequences are SGHDN and FVKESK. V lost 5 bases to trimming and J lost 9 bases; unmatched junction nucleotides: 11. The CDR3 contains 15 residues. CDR3 nucleotide sequence: TGTGCCAGCAGCACCCTTGAACGGACAGGGAGGGAGCTGTTTTTT. It yields the protein CASSTLERTGRELFF. Based on the CDR3 plus reference TRBV14 and TRBJ2-2, the full variable domain is EAGVTQFPSHSVIEKGQTVTLRCDPISGHDNLYWYRRVMGKEIKFLLHFVKESKQDESGMPNNRFLAERTGGTYSTLKVQPAELEDSGVYFCASSTLERTGRELFFGEGSRLTVL.

This sequence joins TRBV28 and TRBJ2-1, with D perhaps matching TRBD2 (5 bases). Trimming stripped 6 bases from V and 3 bases from J, with 15 bases between. Germline V gene data show CDR1 as MDHEN and CDR2 as SYDVKM. This CDR3 has 15 amino acids. CDR3 protein: CASRERRGYYNEQFF. The CDR3, as DNA: TGTGCCAGCAGGGAGCGGAGAGGGTACTACAATGAGCAGTTCTTC. The full variable domain, with the rest looked up from reference TRBV28 and TRBJ2-1, is DVKVTQSSRYLVKRTGEKVFLECVQDMDHENMFWYRQDPGLGLRLIYFSYDVKMKEKGDIPEGYSVSREKKERFSLILESASTNQTSMYLCASRERRGYYNEQFFGPGTRLTVL.

The chain recombines TRBV13 with TRBJ2-1; the match to TRBD2 covers 13 bases. CDR3 length equals 17 residues. Germline-derived CDR1 and CDR2 are PRHDT and FYEKMQ (reference sequence). V gave up 0 bases and J gave up 7 bases; unmatched junction bases: 6. CDR3 sequence reads: CASSLGLTSGRFNEQFF. The CDR3 DNA is TGTGCCAGCAGCTTAGGCCTGACTAGCGGGAGGTTTAATGAGCAGTTCTTC.

This chain joins TRBV7-9 and TRBJ1-1; no clear D gene. CDR1 is SEHNR and CDR2 is FQNEAQ in the germline V gene (reference sequence). This CDR3 has 14 amino acids. Trimming pared 2 bases from V and 0 bases from J, leaving 7 bases between. The CDR3 DNA is TGTGCCAGCAGCTTATCACGGTTGAACACTGAAGCTTTCTTT. It is translated as CASSLSRLNTEAFF.

The V gene is TRBV6-5, the J gene TRBJ2-6; D not resolved. Germline values: CDR1 MNHEY, CDR2 SVGAGI. V dropped 0 bases and J dropped 4 bases, with 10 bases sitting between them. CDR3 length equals 16 residues. Written as DNA, the CDR3 is TGTGCCAGCAGTTACTCGCCAGGCGTGGGGGCCAACGTCCTGACTTTC. It is translated as CASSYSPGVGANVLTF.

This clone has only one observation. The chain has TRBV5-1 and TRBJ1-5; TRBD1 might be the D (5 bases). V dropped 2 bases and J dropped 7 bases, with 13 bases sitting between them. CDR1 and CDR2 (germline): SGHRS, YFSETQ. The CDR3 is made up of 14 amino acids. The CDR3 DNA reads as TGCGCCAGCAGCTTAAGCGGAGGGGAACAGCCCCAGCATTTT. Translating gives CASSLSGGEQPQHF.

Notes on this clone: A junction end diverges from the germline sequence, so it may reflect a read error. The rearrangement uses TRBV5-1 and TRBJ2-3; the D is unclear. This CDR3 has 12 residues. Germline CDR1 and CDR2: SGHRS and YFSETQ. The CDR3 region is CASRFGVDTQYF. CDR3 nucleotides: TGCGCCAGCCGCTTCGGAGTAGATACGCAGTATTTT.

This chain links TRBV28 with TRBJ1-2; maybe TRBD1 (6 bases). Germline values: CDR1 MDHEN, CDR2 SYDVKM. CDR3 length: 14 residues. V was shortened by 6 bases and J by 5 bases, with 16 bases between the two germline ends. The CDR3 loop reads CASSPGTLLYGYTF. The CDR3 DNA reads TGTGCCAGCAGCCCCGGGACACTACTTTATGGCTACACCTTC.

The rearrangement joins TRBV6-5 to TRBJ1-2, with a possible D match to TRBD1 (5 bases). This CDR3 is built from 15 residues. Germline CDR1 is MNHEY and CDR2 is SVGAGI. V lost 5 bases, J lost 4 bases, and 17 bases lay in between. The DNA of the CDR3 is TGTGCCAGCAGTCCCGACCCCCAGGGAATCTATGGCTACACCTTC. It translates to CASSPDPQGIYGYTF.